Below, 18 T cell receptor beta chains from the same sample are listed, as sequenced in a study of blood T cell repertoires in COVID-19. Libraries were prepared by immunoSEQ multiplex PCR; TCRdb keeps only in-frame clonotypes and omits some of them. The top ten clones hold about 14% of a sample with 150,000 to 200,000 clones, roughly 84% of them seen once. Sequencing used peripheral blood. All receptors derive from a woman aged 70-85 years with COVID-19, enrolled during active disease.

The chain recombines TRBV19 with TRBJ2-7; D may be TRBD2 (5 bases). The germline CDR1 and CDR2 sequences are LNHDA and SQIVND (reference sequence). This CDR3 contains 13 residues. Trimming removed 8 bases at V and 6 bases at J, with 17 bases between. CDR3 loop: CASGESYAGEQYF. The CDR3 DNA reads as TGTGCCAGTGGGGAGAGTTACGCTGGCGAGCAGTACTTC.

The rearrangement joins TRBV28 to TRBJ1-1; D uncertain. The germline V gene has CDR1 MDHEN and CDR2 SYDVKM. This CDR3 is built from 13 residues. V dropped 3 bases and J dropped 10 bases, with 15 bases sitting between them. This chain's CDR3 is CASSFWRTRGAFF. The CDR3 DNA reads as TGTGCCAGCAGTTTTTGGAGGACCCGGGGAGCTTTCTTT. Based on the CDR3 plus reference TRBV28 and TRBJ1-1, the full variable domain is DVKVTQSSRYLVKRTGEKVFLECVQDMDHENMFWYRQDPGLGLRLIYFSYDVKMKEKGDIPEGYSVSREKKERFSLILESASTNQTSMYLCASSFWRTRGAFFGQGTRLTVV.

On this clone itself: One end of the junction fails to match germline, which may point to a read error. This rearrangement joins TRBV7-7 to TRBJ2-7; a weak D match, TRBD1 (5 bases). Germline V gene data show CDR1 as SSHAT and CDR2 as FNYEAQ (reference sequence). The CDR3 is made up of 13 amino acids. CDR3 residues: CASSLGQGDEQYF. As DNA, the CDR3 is TGTGCTAGCAGCTTAGGGCAGGGTGACGAGCAGTACTTC.

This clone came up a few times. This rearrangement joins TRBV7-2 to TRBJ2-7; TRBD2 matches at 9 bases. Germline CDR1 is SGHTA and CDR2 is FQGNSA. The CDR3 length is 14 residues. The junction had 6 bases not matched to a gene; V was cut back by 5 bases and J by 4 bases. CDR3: CASSISSGKYEQYF. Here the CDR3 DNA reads TGTGCCAGCAGCATTTCTAGCGGGAAGTACGAGCAGTACTTC.

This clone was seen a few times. The CDR3 coding sequence is TGTGCCTGGAGCCTAAATTCACCCCTCCACTTT. Translation: CAWSLNSPLHF. The chain carries TRBV30 and TRBJ1-6; unclear D gene. Trimming stripped 3 bases from V and 7 bases from J, with 4 bases between. The CDR3 has 11 amino acids. The germline V gene encodes CDR1 GTSNPN and CDR2 SVGIG (reference sequence).

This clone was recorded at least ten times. CDR3 nucleotide sequence: TGTGCCAGCAGCTTGTTAGCGGACAATGAGCAGTTCTTC. Translating it yields CASSLLADNEQFF. The J gene is TRBJ2-1, the V gene TRBV5-5; D is possibly TRBD2 (6 bases). Germline-derived CDR1 and CDR2 are SGHKS and YYEKEE (reference sequence). The CDR3 covers 13 residues. Between the trimmed V and J ends, which lost 1 base and 5 bases, there was a span of 7 bases.

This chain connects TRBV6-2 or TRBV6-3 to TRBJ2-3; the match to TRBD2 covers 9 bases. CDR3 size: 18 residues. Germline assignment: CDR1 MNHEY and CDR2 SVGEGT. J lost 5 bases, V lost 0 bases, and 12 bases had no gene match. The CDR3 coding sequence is TGTGCCAGCAGTTACTCGTCGCCTAGCGGGACAATCGGAGATACGCAGTATTTT. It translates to CASSYSSPSGTIGDTQYF.

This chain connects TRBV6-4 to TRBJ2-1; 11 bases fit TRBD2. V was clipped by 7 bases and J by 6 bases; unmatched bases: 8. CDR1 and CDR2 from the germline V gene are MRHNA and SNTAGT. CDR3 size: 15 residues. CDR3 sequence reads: CASTRLAGRGNEQFF. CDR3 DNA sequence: TGTGCCAGCACCAGACTAGCGGGGAGAGGCAATGAGCAGTTCTTC.

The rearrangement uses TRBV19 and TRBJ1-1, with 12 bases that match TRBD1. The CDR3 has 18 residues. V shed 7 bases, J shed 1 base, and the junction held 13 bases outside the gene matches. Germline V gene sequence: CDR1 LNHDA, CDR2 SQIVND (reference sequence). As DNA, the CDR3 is TGTGCCAGTAACCGCCGGGACAGGGGGCGAAACGCGAACACTGAAGCTTTCTTT. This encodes CASNRRDRGRNANTEAFF.

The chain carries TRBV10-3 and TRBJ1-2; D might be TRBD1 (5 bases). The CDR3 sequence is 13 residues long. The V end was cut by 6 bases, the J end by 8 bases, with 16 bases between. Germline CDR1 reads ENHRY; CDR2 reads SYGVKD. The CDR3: CAISQQGVGGYTF. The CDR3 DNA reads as TGTGCCATCAGCCAACAAGGGGTAGGCGGCTACACCTTC.

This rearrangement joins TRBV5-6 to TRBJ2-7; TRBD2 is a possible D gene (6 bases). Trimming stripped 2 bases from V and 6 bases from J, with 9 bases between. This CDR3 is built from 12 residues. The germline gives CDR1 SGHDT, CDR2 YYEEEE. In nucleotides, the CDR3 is TGTGCCAGCAGCTTCGGGAGACGCGAGCAGTACTTC. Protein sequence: CASSFGRREQYF.

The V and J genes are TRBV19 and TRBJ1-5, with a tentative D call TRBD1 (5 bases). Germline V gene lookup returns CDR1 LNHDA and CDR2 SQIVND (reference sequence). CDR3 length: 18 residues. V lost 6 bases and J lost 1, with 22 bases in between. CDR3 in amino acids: CASSLPSTLGGSNQPQHF. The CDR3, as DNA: TGTGCCAGTAGCCTCCCCTCCACCCTGGGGGGAAGCAATCAGCCCCAGCATTTT.

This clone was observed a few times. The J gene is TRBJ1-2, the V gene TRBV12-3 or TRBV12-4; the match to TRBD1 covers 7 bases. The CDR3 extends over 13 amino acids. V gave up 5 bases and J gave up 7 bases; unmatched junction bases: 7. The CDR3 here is CASSLRDSRGYTF. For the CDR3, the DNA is TGTGCCAGCAGTCTCCGGGACAGCCGTGGCTACACCTTC.

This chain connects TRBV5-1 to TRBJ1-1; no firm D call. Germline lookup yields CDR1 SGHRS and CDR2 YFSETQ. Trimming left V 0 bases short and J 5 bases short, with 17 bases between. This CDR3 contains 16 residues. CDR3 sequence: CASSLAGSGRNTEAFF. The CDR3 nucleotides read TGCGCCAGCAGCTTGGCAGGAAGCGGCCGAAATACTGAAGCTTTCTTT.

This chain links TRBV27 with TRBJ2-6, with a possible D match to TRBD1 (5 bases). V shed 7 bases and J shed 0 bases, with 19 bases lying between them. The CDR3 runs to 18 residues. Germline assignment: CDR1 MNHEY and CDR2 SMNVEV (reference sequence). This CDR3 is CASKTSGQIFSGANVLTF. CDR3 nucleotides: TGTGCCAGCAAAACGTCAGGGCAGATATTCTCTGGGGCCAACGTCCTGACTTTC.

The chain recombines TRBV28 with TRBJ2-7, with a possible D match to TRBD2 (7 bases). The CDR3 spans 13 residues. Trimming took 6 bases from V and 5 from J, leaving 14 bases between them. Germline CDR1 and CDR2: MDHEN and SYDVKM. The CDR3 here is CASRGGAFNEQYV. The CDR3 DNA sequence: TGTGCCAGCAGGGGGGGGGCGTTCAACGAGCAGTACGTC.

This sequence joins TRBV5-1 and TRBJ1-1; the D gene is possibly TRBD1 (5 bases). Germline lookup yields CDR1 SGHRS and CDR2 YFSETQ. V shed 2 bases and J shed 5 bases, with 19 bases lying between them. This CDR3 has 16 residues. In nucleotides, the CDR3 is TGCGCCAGCAGCTTTTTTGGGGGGAAGGAGGAAACTGAAGCTTTCTTT. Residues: CASSFFGGKEETEAFF.

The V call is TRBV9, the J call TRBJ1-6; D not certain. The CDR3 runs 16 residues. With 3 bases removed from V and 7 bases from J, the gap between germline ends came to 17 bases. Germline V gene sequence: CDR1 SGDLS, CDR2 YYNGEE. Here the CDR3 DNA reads TGTGCCAGCAGCGCAGGAGGCGAGGTAGGGAATTCACCCCTCCACTTT. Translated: CASSAGGEVGNSPLHF.